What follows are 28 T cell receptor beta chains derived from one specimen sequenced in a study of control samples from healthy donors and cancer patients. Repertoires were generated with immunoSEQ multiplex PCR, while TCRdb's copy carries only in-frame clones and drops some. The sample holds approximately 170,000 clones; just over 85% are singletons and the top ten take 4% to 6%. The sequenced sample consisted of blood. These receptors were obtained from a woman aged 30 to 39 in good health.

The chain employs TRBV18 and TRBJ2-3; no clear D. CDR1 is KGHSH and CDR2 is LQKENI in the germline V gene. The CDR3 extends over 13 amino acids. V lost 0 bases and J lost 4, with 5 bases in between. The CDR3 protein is CASSPPMADTQYF. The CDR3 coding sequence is TGTGCCAGCTCACCACCTATGGCAGATACGCAGTATTTT. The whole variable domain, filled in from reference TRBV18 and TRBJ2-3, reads NAGVMQNPRHLVRRRGQEARLRCSPMKGHSHVYWYRQLPEEGLKFMVYLQKENIIDESGMPKERFSAEFPKEGPSILRIQQVVRGDSAAYFCASSPPMADTQYFGPGTRLTVL.

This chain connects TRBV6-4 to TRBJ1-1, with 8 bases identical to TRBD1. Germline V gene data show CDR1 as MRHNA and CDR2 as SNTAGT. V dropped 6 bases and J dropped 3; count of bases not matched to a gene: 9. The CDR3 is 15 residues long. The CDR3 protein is CASRLEGTGYTEAFF. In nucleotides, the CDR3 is TGTGCCAGCAGGTTAGAAGGGACAGGCTACACTGAAGCTTTCTTT.

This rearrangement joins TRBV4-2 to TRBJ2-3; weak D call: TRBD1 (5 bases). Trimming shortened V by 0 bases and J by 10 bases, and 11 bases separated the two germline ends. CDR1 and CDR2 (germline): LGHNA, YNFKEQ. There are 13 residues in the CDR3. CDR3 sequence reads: CASSQDRSRAQYF. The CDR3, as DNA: TGTGCCAGCAGCCAAGACCGGTCCAGGGCGCAGTATTTT.

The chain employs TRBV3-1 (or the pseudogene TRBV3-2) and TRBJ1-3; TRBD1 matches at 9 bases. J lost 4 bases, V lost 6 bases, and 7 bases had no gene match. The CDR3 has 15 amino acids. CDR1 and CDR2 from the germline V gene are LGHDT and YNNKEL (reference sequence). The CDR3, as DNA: TGTGCCAGCAGGAAACAGGGGGCTAGGGGAAACACCATATATTTT. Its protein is CASRKQGARGNTIYF.

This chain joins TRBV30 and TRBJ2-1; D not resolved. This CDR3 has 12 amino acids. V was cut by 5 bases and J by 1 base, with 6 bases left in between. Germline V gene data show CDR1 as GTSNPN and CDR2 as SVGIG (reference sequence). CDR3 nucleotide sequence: TGTGCCTGGGGTCCATCCTACAATGAGCAGTTCTTC. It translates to CAWGPSYNEQFF.

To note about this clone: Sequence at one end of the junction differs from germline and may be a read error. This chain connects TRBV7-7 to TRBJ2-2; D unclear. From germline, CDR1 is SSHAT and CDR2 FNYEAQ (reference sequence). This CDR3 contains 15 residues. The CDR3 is CASSPADTITGELFF. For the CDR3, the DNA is TGTGCTAGCAGCCCCGCAGACACCATCACCGGGGAGCTGTTTTTT.

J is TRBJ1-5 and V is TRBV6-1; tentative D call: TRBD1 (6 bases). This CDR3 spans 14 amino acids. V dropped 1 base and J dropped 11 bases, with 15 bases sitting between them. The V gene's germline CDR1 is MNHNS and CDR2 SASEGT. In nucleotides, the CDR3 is TGTGCCAGCAGTGAAGGGGACATCGCTAGGGCCCAGCATTTT. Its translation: CASSEGDIARAQHF.

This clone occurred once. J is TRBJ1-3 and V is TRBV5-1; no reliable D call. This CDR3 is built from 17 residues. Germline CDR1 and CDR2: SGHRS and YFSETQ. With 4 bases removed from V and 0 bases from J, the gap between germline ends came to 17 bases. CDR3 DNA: TGCGCCAGCAGCCCGGGTGGGCTCAGGACCTCTGGAAACACCATATATTTT. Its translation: CASSPGGLRTSGNTIYF. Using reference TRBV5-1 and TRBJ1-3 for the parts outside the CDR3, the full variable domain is KAGVTQTPRYLIKTRGQQVTLSCSPISGHRSVSWYQQTPGQGLQFLFEYFSETQRNKGNFPGRFSGRQFSNSRSEMNVSTLELGDSALYLCASSPGGLRTSGNTIYFGEGSWLTVV.

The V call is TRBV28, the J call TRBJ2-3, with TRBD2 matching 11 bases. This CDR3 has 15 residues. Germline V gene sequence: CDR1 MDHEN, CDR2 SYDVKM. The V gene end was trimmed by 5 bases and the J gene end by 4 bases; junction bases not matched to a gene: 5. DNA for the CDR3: TGTGCCAGCAGTCAACTAGCGGGAGTCCCAGATACGCAGTATTTT. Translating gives CASSQLAGVPDTQYF.

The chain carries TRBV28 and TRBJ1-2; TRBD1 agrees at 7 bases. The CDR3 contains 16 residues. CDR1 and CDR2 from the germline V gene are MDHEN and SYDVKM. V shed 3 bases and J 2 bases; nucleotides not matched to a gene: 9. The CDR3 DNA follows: TGTGCCAGCAGTTTCCCCGCCTTGACAGGGAACTATGGCTACACCTTC. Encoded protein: CASSFPALTGNYGYTF.

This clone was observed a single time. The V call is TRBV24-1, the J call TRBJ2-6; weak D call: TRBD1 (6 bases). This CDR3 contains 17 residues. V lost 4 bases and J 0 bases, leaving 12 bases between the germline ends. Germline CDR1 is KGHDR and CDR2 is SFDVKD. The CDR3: CATSDRPDSSGANVLTF. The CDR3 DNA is TGTGCCACCAGTGACCGACCGGACAGCTCTGGGGCCAACGTCCTGACTTTC.

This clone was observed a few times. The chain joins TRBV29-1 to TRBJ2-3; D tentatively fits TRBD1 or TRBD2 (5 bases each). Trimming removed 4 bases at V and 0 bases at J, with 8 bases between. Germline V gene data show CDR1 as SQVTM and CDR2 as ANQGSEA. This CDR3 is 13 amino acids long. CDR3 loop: CSVGGDSTDTQYF. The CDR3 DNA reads TGCAGCGTTGGAGGGGACAGCACAGATACGCAGTATTTT.

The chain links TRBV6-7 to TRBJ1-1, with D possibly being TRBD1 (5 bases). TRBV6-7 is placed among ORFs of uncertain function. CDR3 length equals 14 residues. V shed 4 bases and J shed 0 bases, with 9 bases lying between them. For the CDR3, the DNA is TGTGCCAGCAGTTGGTCAGGGATGAACACTGAAGCTTTCTTT. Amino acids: CASSWSGMNTEAFF.

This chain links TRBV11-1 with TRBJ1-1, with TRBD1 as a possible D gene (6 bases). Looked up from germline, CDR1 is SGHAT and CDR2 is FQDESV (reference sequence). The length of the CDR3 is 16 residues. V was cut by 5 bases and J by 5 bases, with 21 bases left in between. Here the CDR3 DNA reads TGTGCCAGCAGCCGGTGGATAGGGGGGGGTGAGACTGAAGCTTTCTTT. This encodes CASSRWIGGGETEAFF. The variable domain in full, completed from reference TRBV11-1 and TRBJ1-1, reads EAEVAQSPRYKITEKSQAVAFWCDPISGHATLYWYRQILGQGPELLVQFQDESVVDDSQLPKDRFSAERLKGVDSTLKIQPAELGDSAMYLCASSRWIGGGETEAFFGQGTRLTVV.

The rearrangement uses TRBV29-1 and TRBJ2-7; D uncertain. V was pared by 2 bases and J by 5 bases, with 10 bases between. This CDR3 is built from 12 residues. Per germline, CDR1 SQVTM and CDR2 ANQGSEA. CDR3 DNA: TGCAGCGTTGAAATTGGCGGCAACGAGCAGTACTTC. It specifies CSVEIGGNEQYF.

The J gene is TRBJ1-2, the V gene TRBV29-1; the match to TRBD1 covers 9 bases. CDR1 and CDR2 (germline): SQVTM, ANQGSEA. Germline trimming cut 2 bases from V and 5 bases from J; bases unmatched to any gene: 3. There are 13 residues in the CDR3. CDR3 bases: TGCAGCGTTGAACTGACAGGGGGGTATGGCTACACCTTC. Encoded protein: CSVELTGGYGYTF.

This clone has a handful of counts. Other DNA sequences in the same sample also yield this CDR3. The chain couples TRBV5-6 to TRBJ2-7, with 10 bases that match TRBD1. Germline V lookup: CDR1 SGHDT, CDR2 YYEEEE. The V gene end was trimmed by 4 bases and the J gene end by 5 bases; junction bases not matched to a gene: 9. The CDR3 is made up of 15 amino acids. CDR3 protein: CASSLRGQGRDEQYV. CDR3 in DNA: TGTGCCAGCAGCCTGCGGGGACAGGGGAGGGACGAGCAGTACGTC.

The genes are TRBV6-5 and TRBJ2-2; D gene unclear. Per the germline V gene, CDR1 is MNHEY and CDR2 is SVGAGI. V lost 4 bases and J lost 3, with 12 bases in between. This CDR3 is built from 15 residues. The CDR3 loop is CASSSALLDTGELFF. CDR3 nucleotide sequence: TGTGCCAGCAGTTCCGCCCTATTGGACACCGGGGAGCTGTTTTTT.

The CDR3 loop is CASSVGGGTPGEKLFF. The CDR3, as DNA: TGTGCCAGCAGCGTAGGCGGAGGGACACCAGGGGAAAAACTGTTTTTT. This chain connects TRBV9 to TRBJ1-4, with a weak D call TRBD1 (6 bases). The V gene's germline CDR1 is SGDLS and CDR2 YYNGEE. V lost 0 bases, J lost 8 bases, and 17 bases lay in between. CDR3 length: 16 residues.

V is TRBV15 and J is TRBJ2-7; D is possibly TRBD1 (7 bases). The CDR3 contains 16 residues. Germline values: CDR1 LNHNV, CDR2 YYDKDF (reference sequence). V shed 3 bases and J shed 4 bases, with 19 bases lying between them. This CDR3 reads CATSSARRDSLYEQYF. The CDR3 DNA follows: TGTGCCACCAGCAGTGCTCGGAGGGACAGCTTATACGAGCAGTACTTC.

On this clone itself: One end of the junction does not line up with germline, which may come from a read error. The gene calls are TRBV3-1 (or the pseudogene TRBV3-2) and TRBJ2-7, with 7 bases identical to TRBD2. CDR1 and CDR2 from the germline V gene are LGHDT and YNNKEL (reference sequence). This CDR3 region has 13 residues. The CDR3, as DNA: TGTGCCAGCAGCCCATCTGGGGGGGATGAGCTGGACTTC. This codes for CASSPSGGDELDF.

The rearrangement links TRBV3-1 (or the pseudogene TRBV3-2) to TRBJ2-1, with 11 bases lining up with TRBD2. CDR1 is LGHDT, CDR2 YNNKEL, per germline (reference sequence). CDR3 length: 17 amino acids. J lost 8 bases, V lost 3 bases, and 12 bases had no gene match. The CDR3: CASSQVPGLAAWDEQFF. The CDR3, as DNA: TGTGCCAGCAGCCAGGTACCGGGACTAGCGGCATGGGATGAGCAGTTCTTC.

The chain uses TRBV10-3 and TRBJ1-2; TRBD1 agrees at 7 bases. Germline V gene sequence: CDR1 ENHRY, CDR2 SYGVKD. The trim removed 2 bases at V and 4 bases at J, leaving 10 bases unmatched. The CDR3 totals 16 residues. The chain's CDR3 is CAISERPGQRTYGYTF. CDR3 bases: TGTGCCATCAGTGAGCGTCCGGGACAGAGAACCTATGGCTACACCTTC.

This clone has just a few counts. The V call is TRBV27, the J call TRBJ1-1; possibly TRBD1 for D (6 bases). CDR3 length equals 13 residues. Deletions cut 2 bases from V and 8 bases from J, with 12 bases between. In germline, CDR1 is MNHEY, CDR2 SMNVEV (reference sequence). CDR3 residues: CASSLAGEGEAFF. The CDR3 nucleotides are TGTGCCAGCAGTTTAGCAGGGGAAGGGGAAGCTTTCTTT.

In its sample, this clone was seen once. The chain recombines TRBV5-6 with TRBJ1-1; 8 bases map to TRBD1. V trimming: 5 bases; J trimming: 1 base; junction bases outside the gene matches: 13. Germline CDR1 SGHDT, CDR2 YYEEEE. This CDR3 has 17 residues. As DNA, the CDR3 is TGTGCCAGCAGACAAACCGGGACAGGTTGGGAGAACACTGAAGCTTTCTTT. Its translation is CASRQTGTGWENTEAFF.

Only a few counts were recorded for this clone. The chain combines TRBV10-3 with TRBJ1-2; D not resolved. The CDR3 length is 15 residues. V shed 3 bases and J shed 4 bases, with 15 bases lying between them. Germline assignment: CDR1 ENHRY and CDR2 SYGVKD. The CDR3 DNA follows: TGTGCCATCAGTGAAGCTGGGGAAGAGATCTATGGCTACACCTTC. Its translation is CAISEAGEEIYGYTF.

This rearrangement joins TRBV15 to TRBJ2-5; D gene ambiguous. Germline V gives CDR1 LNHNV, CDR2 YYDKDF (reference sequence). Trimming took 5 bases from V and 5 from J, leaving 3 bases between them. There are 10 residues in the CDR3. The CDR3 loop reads CATSGETQYF. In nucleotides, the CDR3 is TGTGCCACCAGCGGGGAGACCCAGTACTTC. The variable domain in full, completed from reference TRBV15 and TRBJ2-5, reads DAMVIQNPRYQVTQFGKPVTLSCSQTLNHNVMYWYQQKSSQAPKLLFHYYDKDFNNEADTPDNFQSRRPNTSFCFLDIRSPGLGDTAMYLCATSGETQYFGPGTRLLVL.

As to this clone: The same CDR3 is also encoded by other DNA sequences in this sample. The chain's CDR3 is CASSRRQNNSPLHF. DNA of the CDR3: TGTGCCAGCAGTAGGAGACAGAATAATTCACCCCTCCACTTT. The chain links TRBV28 to TRBJ1-6; a possible D gene is TRBD1 (5 bases). Deletions cut 5 bases from V and 5 bases from J, with 10 bases between. Germline V gives CDR1 MDHEN, CDR2 SYDVKM. This CDR3 comprises 14 residues.